This paragraph covers one T cell receptor (beta chain) sequence. The sample holds many counts of this clonotype. It has no known antigen specificity. There are no base qualities to consult, and no much larger clone falls within one base. The donors were roughly 40 Caucasian individuals from Russia, aged roughly 6 to 90 years, who were systemically healthy. Each donor gave ten milliliters of peripheral blood, collected into EDTA-treated Vacutainer tubes. Ficoll-Paque density-gradient centrifugation was used to isolate PBMCs, with at least 6.5 million per sample. Total RNA, at least 6 micrograms per sample, was extracted from PBMCs with Trizol reagent. Naive CD45RAhigh/CD27high T cell percentages were measured by flow cytometry on a PBMC aliquot from every donor. The data derive from a study of blood T cells in healthy people across ages (dated by TCRdb to between 2014 and 2017). As for the study more broadly: Template switching captured roughly one uniquely barcoded TCR beta cDNA molecule per two T cells in model experiments. To track age-related changes in TCR beta repertoire diversity, the study relied on deep sequencing normalized with unique cDNA molecular identifiers. Donors were grouped into four age groups: young (average 16 years), middle-aged (about 38), aged (around 66) and long-lived (approximately 82). To avoid experimental bias, donors of different ages were randomly spread across the sequencing lanes. Using the same blood draw, the study looked at two additional independent replicas of 1 million unique cDNA reads for two donors, one aged 18 to 29 and the other aged 80 or older.

Study-wide findings and limitations: There was a strong correlation between observed TCR beta diversity and the percentage of naive T cells measured by flow cytometry. Donor CMV infection status was unknown, potentially confounding age-related changes in expanded clonotypes. Because profiling used bulk unsorted PBMCs, naive and antigen-experienced compartments could not be compared conclusively. Estimates of total diversity based on one million sequenced T cells were considered lower bounds and underestimates. Observed TCR beta diversity per million T cells fell roughly linearly with age, and a significant reduction was already apparent by age roughly 41. Compared with the aged group, more naive CD4+ T cells, fewer expanded clones and increased TCR diversity were shown by the long-lived group, suggesting age selection.

Libraries were prepared through 5' RACE. Sequencing instrument: Illumina HiSeq 2500. The second PCR ran for about 6 to 12 cycles and used a J-beta primer mix along with a sample-barcoded 5' primer. A unique molecular identifier was introduced onto each TCR beta cDNA molecule by a template-switch 5' adaptor carrying 12 random nucleotides. At least 2.5 million CDR3-containing paired-end reads were obtained from each sample. First-strand cDNA was synthesized from all RNA with the Mint cDNA synthesis kit, primed by a TRBC-specific oligonucleotide. Following uracil-DNA glycosylase treatment, all cDNA underwent a first 18-cycle PCR with the universal primers M1SS and BC2_uni_R. On the study's bioinformatics: For normalization, 1 million high-quality reads were randomly selected from each sample, with every read carrying a distinct molecular identifier. Reads with shared molecular identifiers were discarded instead of being binned into consensus sequences. CDR3 identification, clonotype clustering and error correction used MiTCR with a Q25 quality threshold and the strictest error-elimination algorithm. A nonparametric unseen species model using Euler transformation provided a lower-bound estimate of total TCR beta diversity. TCRdb redid the processing of the public reads, applying fastp at Q25 and MiXCR, and retained in-frame beta chains. CDR3 protein sequences are deduplicated, and each keeps its most common genes and DNA. These V and J calls originate from TCRdb's pipeline instead of the authors' own analysis. Counted in this sample were about 970,000 distinct CDR3 sequences; roughly 51% of them appeared once. Of the sample, about 20% is held by the ten largest clones.

The TCR originated in a woman aged 55-70 years in good health. The sequenced sample consisted of blood.

The CDR3 protein is CASSLGTGVYEQYF. The DNA is TGTGCCAGCAGCTTAGGGACAGGGGTCTACGAGCAGTACTTC. The rearrangement joined TRBV7-2 to TRBJ2-7; TRBD1 fits 9 bases in the junction. Including cysteine and phenylalanine, the CDR3 has 14 amino acids. Just CDR3 DNA is preserved here, 42 bases in frame from base 1. In the germline V gene, CDR1 corresponds to SGHTA and CDR2 to FQGNSA. Trimming removed 1 base from V and 3 bases from J; the gene matches leave 1 base unexplained.